What follows are 14 T cell receptor beta chains derived from one specimen sequenced in a study of response to subunit inactivated influenza vaccine. One entry per CDR3 protein, called by TCRdb with MiXCR from the RT-PCR reads. The table includes roughly 760,000 distinct CDR3 sequences, around 20% detected once. The sequencing here drew on PBMCs from blood, taken around 5 days after vaccination. Every receptor here comes from a man in his fifties who received an inactivated influenza vaccine.

This clonotype was counted between two and nine times. The chain joins TRBV9 to TRBJ2-1, with D unclear. The V gene's germline CDR1 is SGDLS and CDR2 YYNGEE. The CDR3 spans 13 residues. The V and J ends lost 0 bases and 2 bases respectively, with 3 bases between them. CDR3 residues: CASSVVPYNEQFF. DNA for the CDR3: TGTGCCAGCAGCGTAGTGCCCTACAATGAGCAGTTCTTC.

This clonotype showed up just a few times. V usage is TRBV4-2 and J usage is TRBJ2-5; D might be TRBD1 (6 bases). CDR1 is LGHNA, CDR2 YNFKEQ, per germline. The CDR3 contains 15 residues. Trimming took 0 bases from V and 5 from J, leaving 13 bases between them. In DNA, the CDR3 is TGTGCCAGCAGCCAAGAGACAGGAACAGGGGAGACCCAGTACTTC. This gives the protein CASSQETGTGETQYF.

This clonotype showed up just a few times. V usage is TRBV20-1 and J usage is TRBJ1-4; 9 bases map to TRBD1. With V trimmed by 4 bases and J by 7 bases, 4 bases remained unmatched. This CDR3 is 13 amino acids long. Germline CDR1 and CDR2: DFQATT and SNEGSKA (reference sequence). The CDR3 sequence is CSATRDRAEKLFF. CDR3 bases: TGCAGTGCTACGCGGGACAGGGCTGAAAAACTGTTTTTT.

This clonotype was seen only a few times. This sequence joins TRBV12-3 or TRBV12-4 and TRBJ1-1; 11 bases align to TRBD1. This CDR3 spans 16 amino acids. V dropped 6 bases and J dropped 1; count of bases not matched to a gene: 7. The CDR3 spells CASSLRTGGTNTEAFF. Here the CDR3 DNA reads TGTGCCAGCAGCCTAAGGACAGGGGGCACGAACACTGAAGCTTTCTTT.

The sample holds many counts of this clonotype. The rearrangement joins TRBV6-5 to TRBJ2-7; maybe TRBD2 (5 bases). The CDR3 has 13 residues. V lost 0 bases to trimming and J lost 7 bases, with 10 bases between them. The germline CDR1 and CDR2 sequences are MNHEY and SVGAGI. The CDR3 spells CASSYSRRGEQYF. As DNA, the CDR3 is TGTGCCAGCAGTTACTCGCGTCGAGGGGAGCAGTACTTC.

In its sample, this clonotype was seen a few times. The chain combines TRBV20-1 with TRBJ2-5; 12 bases align to TRBD2. Germline values: CDR1 DFQATT, CDR2 SNEGSKA (reference sequence). The CDR3 sequence is 14 residues long. V gave up 8 bases and J gave up 5 bases; unmatched junction bases: 9. Here the CDR3 reads CSPTTSGGGETQYF. The CDR3 DNA reads TGCAGTCCTACGACTAGCGGGGGTGGGGAGACCCAGTACTTC.

This clonotype appeared a few times. CDR3 loop: CASSRRPENYGYTF. In DNA form, the CDR3 reads TGTGCCAGCAGCCGTCGCCCGGAGAACTATGGCTACACCTTC. The V call is TRBV7-2, the J call TRBJ1-2; D is undetermined. The CDR3 extends over 14 amino acids. Trimming pared 5 bases from V and 2 bases from J, leaving 12 bases between. Per the germline V gene, CDR1 is SGHTA and CDR2 is FQGNSA.

The chain links TRBV6-2 or TRBV6-3 to TRBJ2-7, with a tentative D call TRBD2 (5 bases). Germline V CDR1 and CDR2: MNHEY, SVGEGT. The CDR3 loop spans 17 amino acids. Trimming took off 2 bases at V and 7 bases at J, with 24 bases between the two ends. In nucleotides, the CDR3 is TGTGCCAGCAGTTACACACTGACGGGGAGCCTCTTCTGGGAGCAGTACTTC. Translation gives CASSYTLTGSLFWEQYF.

This clonotype was seen a few times. V usage is TRBV29-1 and J usage is TRBJ1-6, with D maybe TRBD1 (5 bases). Germline V gene sequence: CDR1 SQVTM, CDR2 ANQGSEA. The germline V and J ends were trimmed by 4 bases and 3 bases, with 13 bases remaining between them. There are 15 residues in the CDR3. The CDR3 here is CSVVTGDRYNSPLHF. CDR3 DNA: TGCAGCGTTGTCACCGGGGACCGCTATAATTCACCCCTCCACTTT.

This clonotype appeared a few times. The V gene is TRBV12-3 or TRBV12-4, the J gene TRBJ2-2, with D hard to call. V shed 2 bases and J shed 7 bases, with 17 bases lying between them. CDR3 length: 16 amino acids. CDR3 sequence (DNA): TGTGCCAGCAGTTTAAGGTCTAGTGTTCTTTACGGGGAGCTGTTTTTT. Protein sequence: CASSLRSSVLYGELFF.

This clonotype has only one observation. The J gene is TRBJ2-7, the V gene TRBV5-5, with D perhaps matching TRBD1 or TRBD2 (5 bases each). The germline gives CDR1 SGHKS, CDR2 YYEKEE (reference sequence). There are 14 residues in the CDR3. The V end lost 4 bases, the J end lost 4 bases, and 15 bases lay between the germline ends. The CDR3 sequence is CASSPGAARYEQYF. CDR3 nucleotides: TGTGCCAGCAGCCCCGGGGCAGCTAGATACGAGCAGTACTTC.

CDR3 nucleotides: TGTGCCAGCAGGCTTTGGAGCGCTTACTACGAGCAGTACTTC. The encoded protein is CASRLWSAYYEQYF. The gene calls are TRBV14 and TRBJ2-7; D not resolved. Germline values: CDR1 SGHDN, CDR2 FVKESK. This CDR3 comprises 14 residues. V lost 6 bases to trimming and J lost 3 bases, with 15 bases between them.

The chain joins TRBV20-1 to TRBJ1-2; 7 bases line up with TRBD1. Losses at the gene ends were 1 base for V and 7 bases for J; bases not matched to a gene: 6. Germline CDR1 reads DFQATT; CDR2 reads SNEGSKA (reference sequence). This CDR3 is 13 amino acids long. This CDR3 reads CSARAGGHRGYTF. CDR3 nucleotides: TGCAGTGCTAGAGCAGGGGGGCACCGTGGCTACACCTTC.

This clonotype has just a few counts. This chain uses TRBV5-1 with TRBJ2-7; 12 bases match TRBD2. The germline V gene encodes CDR1 SGHRS and CDR2 YFSETQ. V lost 1 base to trimming and J lost 8 bases; unmatched junction nucleotides: 13. This CDR3 spans 17 amino acids. This CDR3 is CASSLQASGRAGSQQYF. For the CDR3, the DNA is TGCGCCAGCAGCTTGCAGGCTAGCGGGAGGGCCGGTTCCCAGCAGTACTTC.